Below, 11 T cell receptor beta chains from the same sample are listed, as sequenced in a study of neoadjuvant nivolumab and ipilimumab in lung cancer. Produced via immunoSEQ multiplex PCR; TCRdb's table is partial and in-frame only. The sample has tens of thousands of clones, around 89% seen once. This specimen consisted of blood, obtained before neoadjuvant nivolumab, alone or with ipilimumab. All receptors derive from an adult with non-small cell lung cancer. Some clones in this sample may be carry-over from other donors' samples.

The CDR3 loop is CASSLGQGLYNEQFF. CDR3 in DNA: TGTGCCAGCAGCTTGGGACAGGGGCTCTACAATGAGCAGTTCTTC. The gene calls are TRBV5-4 and TRBJ2-1, with 8 nucleotides matching TRBD1. From germline, CDR1 is SGHNT and CDR2 YYREEE (reference sequence). CDR3 length: 15 residues. The V segment lost 0 bases and the J segment 3 bases; nucleotides outside the gene matches: 2.

The chain employs TRBV18 and TRBJ2-3; 11 bases are a match to TRBD2. The CDR3 has 16 residues. Unmatched junction bases numbered 4, after V lost 5 bases and J lost 0 bases. The V gene's germline CDR1 is KGHSH and CDR2 LQKENI. CDR3 bases: TGTGCCAGCTCAAGAGGGACTAGCGGTAGCACAGATACGCAGTATTTT. This translates into CASSRGTSGSTDTQYF.

This sequence joins TRBV29-1 and TRBJ1-5, with D perhaps matching TRBD1 (6 bases). CDR3 length: 13 amino acids. CDR1 and CDR2 (germline): SQVTM, ANQGSEA. V shed 5 bases and J shed 2 bases, with 10 bases lying between them. This chain's CDR3 is CSVTPGGNQPQHF. The CDR3 bases are TGCAGCGTTACCCCAGGGGGCAATCAGCCCCAGCATTTT.

The chain couples TRBV5-1 to TRBJ1-5; the D is unclear. Germline V gene data show CDR1 as SGHRS and CDR2 as YFSETQ. The CDR3 is 15 residues long. Trimming cost V 3 bases and J 6 bases, with 16 bases left between them. CDR3 DNA: TGCGCCAGCAGCTCGGGTTACGACGGGAGTCAGCCCCAGCATTTT. This encodes CASSSGYDGSQPQHF.

The rearrangement links TRBV27 to TRBJ2-3; 9 bases fit TRBD2. Trimming at V came to 4 bases and at J to 3 bases, leaving 5 bases not matched to a gene. The CDR3 loop spans 15 amino acids. CDR1 and CDR2 (germline): MNHEY, SMNVEV (reference sequence). CDR3 in amino acids: CASSSAGLATDTQYF. As DNA, the CDR3 is TGTGCCAGCAGTTCGGCGGGACTAGCTACAGATACGCAGTATTTT.

The V and J genes are TRBV15 and TRBJ2-4; D might be TRBD2 (6 bases). CDR3 length equals 15 residues. V was trimmed by 0 bases and J by 5 bases, leaving 11 bases between them. The V gene's germline CDR1 is LNHNV and CDR2 YYDKDF (reference sequence). DNA of the CDR3: TGTGCCACCAGCAGAGATCGACTAGATGAAAACATTCAGTACTTC. This sequence encodes CATSRDRLDENIQYF.

CDR3: CASSPGSGGNGYTF. CDR3 nucleotide sequence: TGTGCCAGCTCACCGGGGTCAGGAGGGAATGGCTACACCTTC. The chain carries TRBV18 and TRBJ1-2; D is undetermined. Trimming removed 3 bases at V and 6 bases at J, with 14 bases between. CDR3 size: 14 residues. Germline V gene lookup returns CDR1 KGHSH and CDR2 LQKENI.

This clone occurred once. V usage is TRBV11-1 and J usage is TRBJ2-4; 8 bases map to TRBD2. With V trimmed by 1 base and J by 0 bases, 11 bases remained unmatched. CDR1 and CDR2 from the germline V gene are SGHAT and FQDESV (reference sequence). This CDR3 has 19 residues. As DNA, the CDR3 is TGTGCCAGCAGCTTAGGAGGCGGGGGGAGTCGACTAGCCAAAAACATTCAGTACTTC. It codes for CASSLGGGGSRLAKNIQYF.

This clone appeared once. The chain links TRBV5-1 to TRBJ2-5; 12 positions agree with TRBD2. V trimming: 0 bases; J trimming: 5 bases; junction bases outside the gene matches: 5. Germline loops: CDR1 SGHRS, CDR2 YFSETQ. This CDR3 has 16 amino acids. CDR3 protein: CASSLGLAGALETQYF. The CDR3 DNA reads as TGCGCCAGCAGCTTGGGACTAGCGGGAGCCCTTGAGACCCAGTACTTC.

The chain joins TRBV6-5 to TRBJ2-3, with D possibly called TRBD1 or TRBD2 (5 bases each). Per the germline V gene, CDR1 is MNHEY and CDR2 is SVGAGI. Trimming pared 6 bases from V and 2 bases from J, leaving 15 bases between. The CDR3 runs 15 residues. CDR3 bases: TGTGCCAGCAGCCCAACTCCGGGGCACACAGATACGCAGTATTTT. Its translation: CASSPTPGHTDTQYF.

The J gene is TRBJ1-5, the V gene TRBV6-1; D is undetermined. Trimming stripped 4 bases from V and 0 bases from J, with 1 base between. Per the germline V gene, CDR1 is MNHNS and CDR2 is SASEGT. The CDR3 consists of 12 residues. Here the CDR3 reads CASSASNQPQHF. The DNA for the CDR3 is TGTGCCAGCAGTGCTAGCAATCAGCCCCAGCATTTT.